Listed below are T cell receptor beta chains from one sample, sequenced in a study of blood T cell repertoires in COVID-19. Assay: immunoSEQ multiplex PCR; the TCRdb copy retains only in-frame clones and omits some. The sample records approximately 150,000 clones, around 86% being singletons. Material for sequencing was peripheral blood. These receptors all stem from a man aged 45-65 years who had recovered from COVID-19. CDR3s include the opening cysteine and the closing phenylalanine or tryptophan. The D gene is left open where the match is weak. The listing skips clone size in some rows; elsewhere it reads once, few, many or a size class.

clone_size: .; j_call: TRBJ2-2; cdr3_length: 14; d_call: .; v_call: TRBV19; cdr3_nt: TGTGCCAGTATCTACGGTGCGAACACCGGGGAGCTGTTTTTT; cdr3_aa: CASIYGANTGELFF
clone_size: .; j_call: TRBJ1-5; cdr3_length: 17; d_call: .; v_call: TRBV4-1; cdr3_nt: TGCGCCAGCAGCCAAAGGGGCGGGGAAGGGGGCAATCAGCCCCAGCATTTT; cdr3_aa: CASSQRGGEGGNQPQHF
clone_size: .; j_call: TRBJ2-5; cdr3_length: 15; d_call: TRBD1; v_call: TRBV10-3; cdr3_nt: TGTGCCATCAGTGAGGGCCGGGACAGGGGAGCGACCCAGTACTTC; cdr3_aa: CAISEGRDRGATQYF
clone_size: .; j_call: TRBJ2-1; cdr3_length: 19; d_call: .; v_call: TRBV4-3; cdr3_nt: TGCGCCAGCAGCCAAGATCCAAACGGGGTCCAAAGCTCCTACAATGAGCAGTTCTTC; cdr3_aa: CASSQDPNGVQSSYNEQFF
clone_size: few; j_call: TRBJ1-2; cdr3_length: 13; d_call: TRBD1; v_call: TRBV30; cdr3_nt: TGTGCCTGGAGCACAGGGGGGAACTATGGCTACACCTTC; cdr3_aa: CAWSTGGNYGYTF
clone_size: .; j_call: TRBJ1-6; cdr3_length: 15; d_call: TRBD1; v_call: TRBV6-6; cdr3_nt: TGTGCCAGCACCAGGGGGCAAGGCGGTAATTCACCCCTCCACTTT; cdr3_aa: CASTRGQGGNSPLHF
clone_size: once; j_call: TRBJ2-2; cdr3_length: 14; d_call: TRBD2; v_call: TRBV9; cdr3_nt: TGTGCCAGCAGCAAGACTAGCTTCGCCGGGGAGCTGTTTTTT; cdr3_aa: CASSKTSFAGELFF
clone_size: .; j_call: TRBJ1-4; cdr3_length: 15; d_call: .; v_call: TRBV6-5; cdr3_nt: TGTGCCAGCAGAGAGAGCTTAGCAACTAATGAAAAACTGTTTTTT; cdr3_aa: CASRESLATNEKLFF
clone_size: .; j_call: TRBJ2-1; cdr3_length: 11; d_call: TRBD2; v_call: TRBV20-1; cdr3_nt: TGCAGCATAAAAACCGGGACTACCAAGTTCTTC; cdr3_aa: CSIKTGTTKFF
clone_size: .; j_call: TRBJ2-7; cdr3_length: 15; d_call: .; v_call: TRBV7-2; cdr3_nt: TGTGCCAGCAGTCAGGACACCAGTTTCTCCTACGAGCAGTACTTC; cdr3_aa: CASSQDTSFSYEQYF
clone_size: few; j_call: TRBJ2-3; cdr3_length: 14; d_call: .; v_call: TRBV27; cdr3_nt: TGTGCCAGCAGTTGGCAGGGGTTCACAGATACGCAGTATTTT; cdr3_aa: CASSWQGFTDTQYF
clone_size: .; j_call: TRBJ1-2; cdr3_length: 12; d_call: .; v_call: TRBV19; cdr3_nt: TGTGCCAGTAGTCCAGCTAACTATGGCTACACCTTC; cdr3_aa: CASSPANYGYTF
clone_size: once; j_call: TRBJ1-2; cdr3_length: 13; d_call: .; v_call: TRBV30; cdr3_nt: TGTGCCTGGAGTACTGGGACTACCTATGGCTACACCTTC; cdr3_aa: CAWSTGTTYGYTF
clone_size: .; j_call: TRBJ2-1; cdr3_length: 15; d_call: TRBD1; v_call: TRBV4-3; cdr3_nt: TGCGCCAGCAGCCTTGGGACAGGGAATTACAATGAGCAGTTCTTC; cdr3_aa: CASSLGTGNYNEQFF
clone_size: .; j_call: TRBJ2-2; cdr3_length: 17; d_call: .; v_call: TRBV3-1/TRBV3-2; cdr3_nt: TGTGCCAGCAGCCCTGCGACGGCAGGGTGGAACACCGGGGAGCTGTTTTTT; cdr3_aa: CASSPATAGWNTGELFF
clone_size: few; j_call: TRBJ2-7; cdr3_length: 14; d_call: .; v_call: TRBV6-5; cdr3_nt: TGTGCCAGCAGCCTAAGCCATTCCTCCTACGAGCAGTACTTC; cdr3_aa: CASSLSHSSYEQYF
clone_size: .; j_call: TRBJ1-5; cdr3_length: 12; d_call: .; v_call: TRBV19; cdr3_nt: TGTGCCAGTAGTATGGCCCATCAGCCCCAGCATTTT; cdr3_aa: CASSMAHQPQHF
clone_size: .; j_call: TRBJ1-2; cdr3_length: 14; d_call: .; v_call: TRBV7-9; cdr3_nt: TGTGCCAGCAGCTTAGTGGGAGAAAACTATGGCTACACCTTC; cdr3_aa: CASSLVGENYGYTF
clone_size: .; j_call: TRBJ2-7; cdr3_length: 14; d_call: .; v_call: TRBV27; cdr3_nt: TGTGCCAGCAGTTTACGATCTAGCTCCTACGAGCAGTACTTC; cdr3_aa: CASSLRSSSYEQYF
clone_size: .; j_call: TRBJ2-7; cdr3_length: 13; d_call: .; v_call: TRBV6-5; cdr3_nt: TGTGCCAGCAGTTACTCCCCTTCCTACGAGCAGTACTTC; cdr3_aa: CASSYSPSYEQYF
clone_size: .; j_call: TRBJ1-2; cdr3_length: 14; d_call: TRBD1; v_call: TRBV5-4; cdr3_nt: TGTGCCAGCAGCTGGGACAGGGAAAACTATGGCTACACCTTC; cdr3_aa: CASSWDRENYGYTF
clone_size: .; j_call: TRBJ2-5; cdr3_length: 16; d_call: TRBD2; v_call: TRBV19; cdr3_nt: TGTGCCAGTAGTCCCCGGACTAGCGGGTTTCTTAGGGCCCAGTACTTC; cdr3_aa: CASSPRTSGFLRAQYF
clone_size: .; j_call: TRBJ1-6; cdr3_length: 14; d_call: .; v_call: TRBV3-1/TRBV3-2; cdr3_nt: TGTGCCAGCAGCCAATCGGGTCGGAATTCACCCCTCCACTTT; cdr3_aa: CASSQSGRNSPLHF
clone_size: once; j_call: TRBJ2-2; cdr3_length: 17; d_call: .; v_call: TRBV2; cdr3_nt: TGTGCCAGCAGTACCTCCCCGGGTAGCGGCTACACCGGGGAGCTGTTTTTT; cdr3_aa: CASSTSPGSGYTGELFF
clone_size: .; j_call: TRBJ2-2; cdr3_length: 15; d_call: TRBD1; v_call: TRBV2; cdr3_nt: TGTGCCAGCAGCCCGGGACAGGGGAACACCGGGGAGCTGTTTTTT; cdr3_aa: CASSPGQGNTGELFF
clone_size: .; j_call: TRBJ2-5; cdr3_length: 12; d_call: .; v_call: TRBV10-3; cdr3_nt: TGTGCCATCAGCAGCGGAGAAGAGACCCAGTACTTC; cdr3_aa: CAISSGEETQYF
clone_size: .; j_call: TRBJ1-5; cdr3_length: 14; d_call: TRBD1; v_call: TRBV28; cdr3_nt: TGTGCCAGCAGTTTGGGACAGGGGAGGCAGCCCCAGCATTTT; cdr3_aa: CASSLGQGRQPQHF
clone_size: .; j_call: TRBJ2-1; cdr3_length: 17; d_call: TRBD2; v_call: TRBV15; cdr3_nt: TGTGCCACCAGCAGAGATTTCGGTGGCGGGGGATACAATGAGCAGTTCTTC; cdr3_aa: CATSRDFGGGGYNEQFF
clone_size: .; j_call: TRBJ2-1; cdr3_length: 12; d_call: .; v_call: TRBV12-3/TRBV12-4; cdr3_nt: TGTGCCAGCAGTGTCACAGAGAATGAGCAGTTCTTC; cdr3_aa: CASSVTENEQFF
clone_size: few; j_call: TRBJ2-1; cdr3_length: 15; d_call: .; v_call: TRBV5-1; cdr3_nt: TGCGCCAGCAGCTTTCTGACAGGAAGATACAATGAGCAGTTCTTC; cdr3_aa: CASSFLTGRYNEQFF
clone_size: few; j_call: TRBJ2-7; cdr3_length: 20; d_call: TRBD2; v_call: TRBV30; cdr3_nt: TGTGCCTGGACAAAACCGGGACTAGCGGGGGGGAGAAAGAGCTCCTACGAGCAGTACTTC; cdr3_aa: CAWTKPGLAGGRKSSYEQYF
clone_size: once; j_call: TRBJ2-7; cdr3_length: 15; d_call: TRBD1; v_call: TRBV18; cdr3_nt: TGTGCCAGCTCGGCCGGGACAGGGGGAATCGGGGAGCAGTACTTC; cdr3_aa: CASSAGTGGIGEQYF
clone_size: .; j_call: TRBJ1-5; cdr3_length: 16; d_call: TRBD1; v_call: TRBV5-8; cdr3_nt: TGTGCCAGCAGCATACCGGGACAGGGGTTCAATCAGCCCCAGCATTTT; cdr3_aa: CASSIPGQGFNQPQHF
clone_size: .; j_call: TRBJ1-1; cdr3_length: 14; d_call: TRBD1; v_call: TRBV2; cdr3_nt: TGTGCCAGCAGTCCTACAGGGGAAAGCACTGAAGCTTTCTTT; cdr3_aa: CASSPTGESTEAFF
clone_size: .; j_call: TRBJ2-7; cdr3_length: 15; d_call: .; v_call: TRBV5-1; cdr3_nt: TGCGCCAGCAGCCCGGGGGGCAGGGGTGTACACGAGCAGTACTTC; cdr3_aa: CASSPGGRGVHEQYF
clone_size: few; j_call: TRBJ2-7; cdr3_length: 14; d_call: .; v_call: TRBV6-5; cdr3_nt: TGTGCCAGCAGCCAAACGAGGGTTTCCTACGAGCAGTACTTC; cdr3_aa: CASSQTRVSYEQYF
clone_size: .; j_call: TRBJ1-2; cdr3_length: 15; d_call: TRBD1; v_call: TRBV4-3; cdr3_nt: TGCGCCAGCAGCCAGGCATCCGGGACAGGGGCCTTCTACACCTTC; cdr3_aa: CASSQASGTGAFYTF
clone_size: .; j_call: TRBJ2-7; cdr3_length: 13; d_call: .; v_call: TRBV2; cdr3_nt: TGTGCCAGCATGGGACAAACACCCTCCGAGCAGTACTTC; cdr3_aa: CASMGQTPSEQYF
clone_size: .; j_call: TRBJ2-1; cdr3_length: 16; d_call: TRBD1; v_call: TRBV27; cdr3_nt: TGTGCCAGCAGTTCGGGGACAGGGGGCGCGACTATACAGCAGTTCTTC; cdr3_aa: CASSSGTGGATIQQFF
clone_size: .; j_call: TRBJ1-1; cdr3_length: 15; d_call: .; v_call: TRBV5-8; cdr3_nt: TGTGCCAGCAGTCCAAAGACAAGAATGAACACTGAAGCTTTCTTT; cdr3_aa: CASSPKTRMNTEAFF
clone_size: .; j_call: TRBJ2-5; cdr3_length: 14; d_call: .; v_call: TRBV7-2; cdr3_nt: TGTGCCAGCAGCTCAGGGGGGCGGGGAGAGACCCAGTACTTC; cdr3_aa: CASSSGGRGETQYF
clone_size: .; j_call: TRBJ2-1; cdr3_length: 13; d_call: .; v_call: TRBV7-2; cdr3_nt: TGTGCCAGCAGGGATACAGGGTTTAATGAGCAGTTCTTC; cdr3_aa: CASRDTGFNEQFF
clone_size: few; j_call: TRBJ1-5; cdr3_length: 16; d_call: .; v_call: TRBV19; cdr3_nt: TGTGCCAGTAGCCACTCCAGGGGTCAGAGCAATCAGCCCCAGCATTTT; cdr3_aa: CASSHSRGQSNQPQHF
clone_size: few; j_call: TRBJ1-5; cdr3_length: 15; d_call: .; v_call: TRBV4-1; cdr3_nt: TGCGCCAGCAGCCAACGACAGTTTAGCAATCAGCCCCAGCATTTT; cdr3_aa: CASSQRQFSNQPQHF
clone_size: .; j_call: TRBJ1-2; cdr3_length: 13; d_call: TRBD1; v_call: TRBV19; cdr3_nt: TGTGCCAGTACCCTGGGCAGGGGGTATGGCTACACCTTC; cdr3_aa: CASTLGRGYGYTF
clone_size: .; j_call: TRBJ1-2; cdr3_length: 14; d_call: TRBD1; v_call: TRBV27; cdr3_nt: TGTGCCAGCAGCAGGGGGCCAGACCTATTTGGCTACACCTTC; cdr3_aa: CASSRGPDLFGYTF
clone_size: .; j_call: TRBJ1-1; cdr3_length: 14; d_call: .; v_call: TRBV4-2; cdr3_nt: TGTGCCAGCAGCCAAGAATACGGGAACACTGAAGCTTTCTTT; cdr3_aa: CASSQEYGNTEAFF
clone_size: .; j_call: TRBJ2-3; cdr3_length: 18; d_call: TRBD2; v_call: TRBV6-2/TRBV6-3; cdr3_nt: TGTGCCAGCAGCCCCCCTTTTATCAGCGGGGGGGTCACAGATACGCAGTATTTT; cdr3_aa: CASSPPFISGGVTDTQYF
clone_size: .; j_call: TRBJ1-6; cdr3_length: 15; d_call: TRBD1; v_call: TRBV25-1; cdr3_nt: TGTGCCAGCCAAGAAAGGACAGGGGGCGGTTCACCCCTCCACTTT; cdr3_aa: CASQERTGGGSPLHF
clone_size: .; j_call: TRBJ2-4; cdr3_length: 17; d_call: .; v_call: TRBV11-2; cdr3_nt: TGTGCCAGCAGCCCGCCCCCCAGGGGCCTAGCCAAAAACATTCAGTACTTC; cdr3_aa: CASSPPPRGLAKNIQYF
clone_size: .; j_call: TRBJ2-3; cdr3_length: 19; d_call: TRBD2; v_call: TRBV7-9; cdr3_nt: TGTGCCAGCAGCCTAACCGACCGGCTAGCGGGGGCCCCCACAGATACGCAGTATTTT; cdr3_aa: CASSLTDRLAGAPTDTQYF
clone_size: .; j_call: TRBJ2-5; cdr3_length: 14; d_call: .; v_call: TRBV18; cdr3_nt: TGTGCCAGCTCACCGACCCTGCAGGTGGAGACCCAGTACTTC; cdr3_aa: CASSPTLQVETQYF
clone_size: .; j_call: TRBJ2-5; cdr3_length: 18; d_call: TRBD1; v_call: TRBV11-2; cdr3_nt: TGTGCCAGCAGCTTAGGGAACCTAGGACAGGGCGAGGGAGAGACCCAGTACTTC; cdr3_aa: CASSLGNLGQGEGETQYF